This T cell receptor beta chain appears in the sequencing data of a study of response to subunit inactivated influenza vaccine. TCRdb reprocessed the RT-PCR reads with MiXCR, giving one entry per CDR3 protein. The sample yields roughly 710,000 distinct CDR3 sequences, 11% to 15% seen once. The sample holds a few counts of this clonotype. This clonotype originated in a man aged 45 to 65 who received an inactivated influenza vaccine. The starting material was PBMCs from blood, obtained around 15 days before vaccination.

CDR3 sequence (DNA): TGTGCCAGCAGCTTTCCTGCGCGGGGGGGCGGCAGCTCCTACAATGAGCAGTTCTTC. Amino acid sequence: CASSFPARGGGSSYNEQFF. The genes are TRBV11-2 and TRBJ2-1, with TRBD2 identical over 9 bases. Per germline, CDR1 SGHAT and CDR2 FQNNGV. After removal of 3 bases from V and 0 bases from J, the junction contained 12 bases not matched to a gene. The length of the CDR3 is 19 residues.